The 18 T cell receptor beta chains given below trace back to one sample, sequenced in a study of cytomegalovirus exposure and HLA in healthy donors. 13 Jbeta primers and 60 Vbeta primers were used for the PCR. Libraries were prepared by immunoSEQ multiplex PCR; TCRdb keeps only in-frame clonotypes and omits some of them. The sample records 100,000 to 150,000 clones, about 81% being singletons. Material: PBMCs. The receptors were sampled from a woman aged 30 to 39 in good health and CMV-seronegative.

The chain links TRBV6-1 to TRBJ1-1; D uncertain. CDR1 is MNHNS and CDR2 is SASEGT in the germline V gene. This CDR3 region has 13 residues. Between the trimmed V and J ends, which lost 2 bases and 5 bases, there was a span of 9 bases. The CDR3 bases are TGTGCCAGCAGTGAACTGGCTCATACTGAAGCTTTCTTT. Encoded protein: CASSELAHTEAFF.

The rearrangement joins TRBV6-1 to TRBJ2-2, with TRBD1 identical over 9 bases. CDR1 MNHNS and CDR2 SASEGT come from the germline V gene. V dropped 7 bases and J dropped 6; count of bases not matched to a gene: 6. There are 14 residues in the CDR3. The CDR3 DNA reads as TGTGCCAGCATGACAGGGGGTTCGGCCGGGGAGCTGTTTTTT. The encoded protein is CASMTGGSAGELFF.

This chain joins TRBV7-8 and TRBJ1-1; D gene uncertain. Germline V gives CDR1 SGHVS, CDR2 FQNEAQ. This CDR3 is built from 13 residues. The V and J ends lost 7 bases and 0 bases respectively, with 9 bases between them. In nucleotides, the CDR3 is TGTGCCAGCACCTCGCACTTGAACACTGAAGCTTTCTTT. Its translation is CASTSHLNTEAFF. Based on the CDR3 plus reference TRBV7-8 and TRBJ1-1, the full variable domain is GAGVSQSPRYKVAKRGQDVALRCDPISGHVSLFWYQQALGQGPEFLTYFQNEAQLDKSGLPSDRFFAERPEGSVSTLKIQRTQQEDSAVYLCASTSHLNTEAFFGQGTRLTVV.

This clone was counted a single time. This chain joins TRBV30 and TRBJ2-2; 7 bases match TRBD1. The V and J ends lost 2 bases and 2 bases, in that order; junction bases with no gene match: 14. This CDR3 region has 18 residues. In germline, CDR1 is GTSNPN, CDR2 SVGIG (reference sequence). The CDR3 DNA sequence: TGTGCCTGGAGTCAAATAGCTGCCAGACAGGGCAACACCGGGGAGCTGTTTTTT. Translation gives CAWSQIAARQGNTGELFF.

The DNA of the CDR3 is TGCGCCAGCAGCTTGGGAGCTAGCGGGAGGGACAATGAGCAGTTCTTC. It encodes CASSLGASGRDNEQFF. The chain combines TRBV5-1 with TRBJ2-1, with 12 bases aligning to TRBD2. CDR1 SGHRS and CDR2 YFSETQ come from the germline V gene. The V segment lost 0 bases and the J segment 5 bases; nucleotides outside the gene matches: 3. The CDR3 loop spans 16 amino acids.

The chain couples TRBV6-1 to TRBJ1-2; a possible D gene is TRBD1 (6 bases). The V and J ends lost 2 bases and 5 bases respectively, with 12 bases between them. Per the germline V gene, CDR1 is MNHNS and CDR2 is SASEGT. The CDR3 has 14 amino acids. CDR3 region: CASSEFVTGYGYTF. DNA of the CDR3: TGTGCCAGCAGTGAATTCGTGACAGGTTATGGCTACACCTTC.

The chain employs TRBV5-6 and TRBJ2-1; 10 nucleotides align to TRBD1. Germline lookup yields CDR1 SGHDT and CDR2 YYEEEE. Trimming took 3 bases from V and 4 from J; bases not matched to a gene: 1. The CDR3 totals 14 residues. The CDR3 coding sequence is TGTGCCAGCAGCTGGGGACAGGGGTACAATGAGCAGTTCTTC. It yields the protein CASSWGQGYNEQFF.

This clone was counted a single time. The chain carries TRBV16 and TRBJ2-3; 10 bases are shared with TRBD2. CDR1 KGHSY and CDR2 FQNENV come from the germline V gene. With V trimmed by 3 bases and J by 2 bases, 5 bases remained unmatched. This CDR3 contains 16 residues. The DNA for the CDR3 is TGTGCCAGCAGCCATTGGACTAGCGGAGACACAGATACGCAGTATTTT. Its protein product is CASSHWTSGDTDTQYF.

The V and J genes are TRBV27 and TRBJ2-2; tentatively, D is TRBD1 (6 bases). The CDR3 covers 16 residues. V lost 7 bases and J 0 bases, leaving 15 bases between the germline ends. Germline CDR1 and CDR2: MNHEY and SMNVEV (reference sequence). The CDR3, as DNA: TGTGCCAGCAAGGATCTACAGGGCCCGAACACCGGGGAGCTGTTTTTT. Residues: CASKDLQGPNTGELFF.

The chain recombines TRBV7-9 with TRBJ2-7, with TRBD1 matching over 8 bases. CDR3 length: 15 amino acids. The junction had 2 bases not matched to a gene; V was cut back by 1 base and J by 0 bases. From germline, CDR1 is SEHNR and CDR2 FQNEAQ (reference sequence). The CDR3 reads CASSLGTGSSYEQYF. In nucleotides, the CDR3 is TGTGCCAGCAGCTTAGGGACAGGGAGCTCCTACGAGCAGTACTTC.

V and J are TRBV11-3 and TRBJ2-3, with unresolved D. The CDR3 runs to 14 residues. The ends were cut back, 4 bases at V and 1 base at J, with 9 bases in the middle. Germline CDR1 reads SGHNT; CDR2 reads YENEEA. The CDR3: CASSWSRGTDTQYF. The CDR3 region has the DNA TGTGCCAGCAGCTGGTCCCGGGGCACAGATACGCAGTATTTT.

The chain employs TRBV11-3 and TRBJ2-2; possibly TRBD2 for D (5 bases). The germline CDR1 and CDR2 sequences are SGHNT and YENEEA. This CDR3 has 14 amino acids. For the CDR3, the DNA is TGTGCAATCAAATCGAGGGTAGGAACCGGGGAGCTGTTTTTT. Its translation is CAIKSRVGTGELFF.

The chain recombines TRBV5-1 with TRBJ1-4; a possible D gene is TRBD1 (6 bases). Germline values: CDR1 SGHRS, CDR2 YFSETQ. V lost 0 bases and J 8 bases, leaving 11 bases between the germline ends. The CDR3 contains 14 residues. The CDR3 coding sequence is TGCGCCAGCAGCTTGGAGGCTAGGGGGGAAAAACTGTTTTTT. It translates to CASSLEARGEKLFF. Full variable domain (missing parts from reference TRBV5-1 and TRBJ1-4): KAGVTQTPRYLIKTRGQQVTLSCSPISGHRSVSWYQQTPGQGLQFLFEYFSETQRNKGNFPGRFSGRQFSNSRSEMNVSTLELGDSALYLCASSLEARGEKLFFGSGTQLSVL.

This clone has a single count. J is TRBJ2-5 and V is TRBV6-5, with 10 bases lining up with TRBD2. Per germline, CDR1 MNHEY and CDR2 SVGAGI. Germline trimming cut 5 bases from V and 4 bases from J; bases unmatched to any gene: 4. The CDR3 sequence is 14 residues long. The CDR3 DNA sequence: TGTGCCAGCAGTCCAGCGGGGGGGCGAGAGACCCAGTACTTC. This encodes CASSPAGGRETQYF.

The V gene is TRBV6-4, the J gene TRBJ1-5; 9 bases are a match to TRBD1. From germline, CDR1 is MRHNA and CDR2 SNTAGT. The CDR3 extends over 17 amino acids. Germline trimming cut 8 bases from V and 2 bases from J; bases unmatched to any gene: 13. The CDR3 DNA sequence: TGTGCCAGCCAGGACAGGGGTGCCCCCCGGGGCAATCAGCCCCAGCATTTT. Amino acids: CASQDRGAPRGNQPQHF.

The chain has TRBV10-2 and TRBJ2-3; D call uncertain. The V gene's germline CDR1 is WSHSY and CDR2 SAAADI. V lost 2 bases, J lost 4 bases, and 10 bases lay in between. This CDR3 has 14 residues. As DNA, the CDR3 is TGCGCCAGCAGTGAGATAACTTACTCAGATACGCAGTATTTT. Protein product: CASSEITYSDTQYF.

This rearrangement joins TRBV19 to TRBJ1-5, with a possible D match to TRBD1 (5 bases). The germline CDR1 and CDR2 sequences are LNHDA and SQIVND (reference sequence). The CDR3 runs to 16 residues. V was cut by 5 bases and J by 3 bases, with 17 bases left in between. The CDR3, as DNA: TGTGCCAGTAGTCCCCTGCCCGGGGGGATCAATCAGCCCCAGCATTTT. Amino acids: CASSPLPGGINQPQHF.

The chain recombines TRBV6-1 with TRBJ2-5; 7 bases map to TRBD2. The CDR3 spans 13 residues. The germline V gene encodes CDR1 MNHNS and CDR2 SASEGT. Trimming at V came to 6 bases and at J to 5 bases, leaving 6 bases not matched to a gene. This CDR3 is CASSPGGAETQYF. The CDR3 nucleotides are TGTGCCAGCAGCCCGGGGGGAGCGGAGACCCAGTACTTC.